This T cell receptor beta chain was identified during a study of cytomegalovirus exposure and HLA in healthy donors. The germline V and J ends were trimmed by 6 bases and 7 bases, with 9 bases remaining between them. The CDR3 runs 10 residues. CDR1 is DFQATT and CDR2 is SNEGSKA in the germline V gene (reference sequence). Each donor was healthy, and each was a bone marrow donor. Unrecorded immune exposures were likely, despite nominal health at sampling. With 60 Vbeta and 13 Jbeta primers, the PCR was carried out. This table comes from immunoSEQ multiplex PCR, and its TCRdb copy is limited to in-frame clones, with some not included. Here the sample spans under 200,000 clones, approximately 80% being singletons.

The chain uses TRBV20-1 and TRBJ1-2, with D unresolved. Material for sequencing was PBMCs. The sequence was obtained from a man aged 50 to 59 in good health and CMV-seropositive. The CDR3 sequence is CSAALGGYTF. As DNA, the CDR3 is TGCAGTGCGGCTCTTGGTGGCTACACCTTC.